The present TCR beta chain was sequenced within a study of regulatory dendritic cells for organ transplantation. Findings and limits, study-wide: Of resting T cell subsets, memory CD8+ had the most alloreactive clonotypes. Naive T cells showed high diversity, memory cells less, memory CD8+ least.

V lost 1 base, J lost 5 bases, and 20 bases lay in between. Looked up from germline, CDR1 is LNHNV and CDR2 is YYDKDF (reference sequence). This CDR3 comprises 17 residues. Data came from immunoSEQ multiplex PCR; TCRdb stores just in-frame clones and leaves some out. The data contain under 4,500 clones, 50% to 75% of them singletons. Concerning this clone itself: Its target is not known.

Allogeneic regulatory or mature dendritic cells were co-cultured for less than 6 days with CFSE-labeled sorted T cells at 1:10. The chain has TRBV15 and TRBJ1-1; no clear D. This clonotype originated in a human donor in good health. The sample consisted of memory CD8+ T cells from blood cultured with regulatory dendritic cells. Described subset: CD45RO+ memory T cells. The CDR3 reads CATSRVGGAGSWTEAFF. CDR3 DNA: TGTGCCACCAGCAGAGTGGGAGGTGCTGGGAGTTGGACTGAAGCTTTCTTT.